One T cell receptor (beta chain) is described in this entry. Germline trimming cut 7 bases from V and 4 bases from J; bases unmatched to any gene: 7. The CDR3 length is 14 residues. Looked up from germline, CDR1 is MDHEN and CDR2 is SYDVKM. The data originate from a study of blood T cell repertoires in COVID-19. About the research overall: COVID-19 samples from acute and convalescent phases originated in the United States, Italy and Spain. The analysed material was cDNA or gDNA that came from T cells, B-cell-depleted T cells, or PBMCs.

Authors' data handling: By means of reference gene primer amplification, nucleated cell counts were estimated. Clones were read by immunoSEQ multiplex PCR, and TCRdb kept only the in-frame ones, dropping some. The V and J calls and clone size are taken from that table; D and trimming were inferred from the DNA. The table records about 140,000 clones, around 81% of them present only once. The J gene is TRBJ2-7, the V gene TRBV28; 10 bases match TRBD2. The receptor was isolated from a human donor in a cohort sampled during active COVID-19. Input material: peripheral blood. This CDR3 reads CASIQREGRYEQYF. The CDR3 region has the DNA TGTGCCAGCATCCAGCGGGAGGGCCGGTACGAGCAGTACTTC.